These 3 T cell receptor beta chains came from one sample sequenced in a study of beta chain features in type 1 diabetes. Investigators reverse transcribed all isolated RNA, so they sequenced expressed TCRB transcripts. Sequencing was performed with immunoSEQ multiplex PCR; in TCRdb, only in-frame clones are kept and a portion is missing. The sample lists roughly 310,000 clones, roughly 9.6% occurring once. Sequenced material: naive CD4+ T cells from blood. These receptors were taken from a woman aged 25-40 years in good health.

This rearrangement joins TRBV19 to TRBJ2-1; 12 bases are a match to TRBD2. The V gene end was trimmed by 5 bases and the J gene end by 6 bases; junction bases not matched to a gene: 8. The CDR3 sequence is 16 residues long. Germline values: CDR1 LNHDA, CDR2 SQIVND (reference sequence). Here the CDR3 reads CASSAASGRGSNEQFF. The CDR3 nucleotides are TGTGCCAGTAGTGCCGCTAGCGGGAGGGGCTCCAATGAGCAGTTCTTC.

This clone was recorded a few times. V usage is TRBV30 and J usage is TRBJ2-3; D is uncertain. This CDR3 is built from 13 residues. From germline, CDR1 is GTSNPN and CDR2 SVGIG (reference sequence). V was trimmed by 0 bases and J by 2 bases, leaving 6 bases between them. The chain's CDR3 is CAWSVSPTDTQYF. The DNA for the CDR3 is TGTGCCTGGAGTGTAAGCCCCACAGATACGCAGTATTTT.

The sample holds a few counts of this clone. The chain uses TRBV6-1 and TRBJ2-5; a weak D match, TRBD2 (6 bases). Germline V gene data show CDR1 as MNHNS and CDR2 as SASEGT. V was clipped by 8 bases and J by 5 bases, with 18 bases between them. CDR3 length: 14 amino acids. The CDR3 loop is CASEEAYRGETQYF. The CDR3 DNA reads TGTGCCAGCGAAGAGGCCTATCGGGGGGAGACCCAGTACTTC.